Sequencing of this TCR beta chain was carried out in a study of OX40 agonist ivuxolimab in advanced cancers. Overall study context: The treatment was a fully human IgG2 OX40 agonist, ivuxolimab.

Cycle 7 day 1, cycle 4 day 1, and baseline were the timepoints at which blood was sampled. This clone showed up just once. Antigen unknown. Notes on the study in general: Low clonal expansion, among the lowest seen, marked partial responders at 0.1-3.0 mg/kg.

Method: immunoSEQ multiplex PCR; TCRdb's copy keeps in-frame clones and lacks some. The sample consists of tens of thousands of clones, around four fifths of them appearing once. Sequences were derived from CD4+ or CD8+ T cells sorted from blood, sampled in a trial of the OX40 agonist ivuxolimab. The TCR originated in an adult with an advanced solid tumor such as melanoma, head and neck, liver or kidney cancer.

This chain's CDR3 is CASSGLGPAGSDTQYF. Written as DNA, the CDR3 is TGTGCCAGCAGCGGGCTGGGTCCGGCCGGTTCAGATACGCAGTATTTT. This rearrangement joins TRBV5-4 to TRBJ2-3; no clear D gene. Germline assignment: CDR1 SGHNT and CDR2 YYREEE (reference sequence). The length of the CDR3 is 16 residues. V lost 4 bases, J lost 4 bases, and 19 bases lay in between.